The source of this TCR beta chain is a study of B cell selection in AIRE deficiency. Findings and limits, study-wide: TCRbeta-only data showed around 39% of shared healthy Treg sequences in healthy Tconv. AIRE-deficient Tconv and Treg repertoires matched healthy donors in TCRBV, CDR3 length, diversity. Roughly 31% of healthy-donor shared Treg TCRbeta sequences appeared in patient Tconv cells. CDR3s were shorter in shared Treg sequences, reflecting few non-templated nucleotide insertions.

Profiled with immunoSEQ multiplex PCR; TCRdb holds only in-frame clones, not every one. The top ten clones hold over 0.15% of a sample with under 30,000 clones, about 98% of them seen once. Note on this clone: Its specificity is not known.

Losses at the gene ends were 7 bases for V and 6 bases for J; bases not matched to a gene: 12. The CDR3 is made up of 17 amino acids. The V gene's germline CDR1 is MDHEN and CDR2 SYDVKM. Sorting defined conventional CD4 T cells as CD4+CD127+. Specimen: conventional CD4+ T cells sorted from PBMCs. This chain connects TRBV28 to TRBJ2-3, with TRBD2 matching 14 bases. This receptor was identified in a human donor with AIRE deficiency. Here the CDR3 reads CASIAPPGTSGSDTQYF. CDR3 sequence (DNA): TGTGCCAGCATTGCGCCTCCCGGGACTAGCGGGAGTGATACGCAGTATTTT.